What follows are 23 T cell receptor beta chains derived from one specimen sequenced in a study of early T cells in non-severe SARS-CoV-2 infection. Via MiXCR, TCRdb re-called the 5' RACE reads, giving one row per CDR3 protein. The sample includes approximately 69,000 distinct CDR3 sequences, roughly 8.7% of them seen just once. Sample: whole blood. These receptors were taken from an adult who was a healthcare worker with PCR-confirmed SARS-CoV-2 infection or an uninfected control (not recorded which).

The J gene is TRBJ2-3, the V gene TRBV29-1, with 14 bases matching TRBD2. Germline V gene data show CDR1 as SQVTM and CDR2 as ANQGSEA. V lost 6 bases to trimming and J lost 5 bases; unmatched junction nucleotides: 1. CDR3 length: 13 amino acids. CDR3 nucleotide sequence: TGCAGCGTCGGGACTAGCGGGGGAGATACGCAGTATTTT. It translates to CSVGTSGGDTQYF.

CDR3 sequence: CASKPGTSFYNEQFF. CDR3 DNA sequence: TGTGCCAGCAAACCCGGGACTAGTTTCTACAATGAGCAGTTCTTC. This chain uses TRBV3-1 with TRBJ2-1; 8 bases are shared with TRBD2. The junction had 8 bases not matched to a gene; V was cut back by 7 bases and J by 3 bases. Germline loops: CDR1 LGHDT, CDR2 YNNKEL (reference sequence). CDR3 length: 15 amino acids.

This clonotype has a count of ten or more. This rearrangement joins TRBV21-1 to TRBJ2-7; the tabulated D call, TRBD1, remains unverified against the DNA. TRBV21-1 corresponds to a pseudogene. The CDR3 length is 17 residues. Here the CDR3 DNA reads TGTGCCAGCAGCAAAGATGGGACAGGTCCTAGCTCCTACGAGCAGTACTTC. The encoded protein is CASSKDGTGPSSYEQYF.

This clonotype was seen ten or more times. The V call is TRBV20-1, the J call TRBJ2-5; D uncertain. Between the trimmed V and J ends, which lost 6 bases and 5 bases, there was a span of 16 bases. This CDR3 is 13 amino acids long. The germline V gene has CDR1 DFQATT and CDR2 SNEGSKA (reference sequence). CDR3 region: CSAAPGPGETQYF. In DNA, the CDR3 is TGCAGTGCGGCACCCGGACCTGGGGAGACCCAGTACTTC.

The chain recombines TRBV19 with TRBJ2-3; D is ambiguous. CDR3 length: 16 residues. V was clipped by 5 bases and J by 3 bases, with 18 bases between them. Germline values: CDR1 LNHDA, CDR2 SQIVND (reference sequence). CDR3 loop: CASSPTDGLGTDTQYF. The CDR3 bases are TGTGCCAGTAGTCCAACAGACGGGCTGGGGACAGATACGCAGTATTTT.

CDR3 region: CSAREGGFGNQPQHF. CDR3 bases: TGCAGTGCTAGAGAGGGGGGCTTTGGCAATCAGCCCCAGCATTTT. The rearrangement links TRBV20-1 to TRBJ1-5, with a weak D call TRBD1 (6 bases). This CDR3 has 15 residues. Trimming pared 0 bases from V and 2 bases from J, leaving 11 bases between. Germline-derived CDR1 and CDR2 are DFQATT and SNEGSKA (reference sequence).

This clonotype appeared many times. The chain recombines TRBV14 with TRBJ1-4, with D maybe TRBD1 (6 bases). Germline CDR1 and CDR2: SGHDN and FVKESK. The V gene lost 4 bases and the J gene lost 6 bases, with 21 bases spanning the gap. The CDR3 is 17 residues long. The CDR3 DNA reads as TGTGCCAGCAGCCCTGGACTACTTCTCCCAGGGGATGAAAAACTGTTTTTT. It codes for CASSPGLLLPGDEKLFF.

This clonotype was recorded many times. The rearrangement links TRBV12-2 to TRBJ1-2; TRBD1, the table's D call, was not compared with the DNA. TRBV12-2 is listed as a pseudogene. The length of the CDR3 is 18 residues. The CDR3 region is CASRLPGRDSSVDYGYTF. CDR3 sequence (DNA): TGTGCAAGTCGCTTACCGGGACGGGACTCCTCGGTCGACTATGGCTACACCTTC.

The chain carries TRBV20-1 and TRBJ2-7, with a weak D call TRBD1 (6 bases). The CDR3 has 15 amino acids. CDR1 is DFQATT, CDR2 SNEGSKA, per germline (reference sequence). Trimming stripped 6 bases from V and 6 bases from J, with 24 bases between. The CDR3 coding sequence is TGCAGTGCGGAACGCAAAAGGGGGAGTTGGGGCGAGCAGTACTTC. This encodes CSAERKRGSWGEQYF.

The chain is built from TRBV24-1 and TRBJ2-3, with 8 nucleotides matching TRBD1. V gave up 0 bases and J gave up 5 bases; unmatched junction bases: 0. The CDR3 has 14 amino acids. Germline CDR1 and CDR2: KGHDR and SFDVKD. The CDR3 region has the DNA TGTGCCACCAGTGATTTGACAGGGGGAGATACGCAGTATTTT. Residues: CATSDLTGGDTQYF.

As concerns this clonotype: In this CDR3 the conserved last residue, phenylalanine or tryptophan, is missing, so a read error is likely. The CDR3 is CASSLAFSYEQYL. The CDR3 DNA is TGTGCCAGCAGTCTAGCGTTTTCCTACGAGCAGTACCTC. This chain links TRBV12-3 or TRBV12-4 with TRBJ2-7; D is perhaps TRBD2 (6 bases). CDR3 size: 13 residues.

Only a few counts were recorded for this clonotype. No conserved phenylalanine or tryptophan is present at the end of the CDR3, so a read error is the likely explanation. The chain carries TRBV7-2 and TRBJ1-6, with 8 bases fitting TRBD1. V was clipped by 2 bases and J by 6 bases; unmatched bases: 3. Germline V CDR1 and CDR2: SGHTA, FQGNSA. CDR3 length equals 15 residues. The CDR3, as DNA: TGTGCCAGCAGCTTATACGGACAGGGTAATTCACCCCTCCACCTT. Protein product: CASSLYGQGNSPLHL.

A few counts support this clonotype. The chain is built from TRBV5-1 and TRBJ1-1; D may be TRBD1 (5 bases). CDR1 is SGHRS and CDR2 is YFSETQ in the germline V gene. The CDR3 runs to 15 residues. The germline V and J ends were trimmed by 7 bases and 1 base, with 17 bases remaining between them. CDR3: CASYLGEVGNTEAFF. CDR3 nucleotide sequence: TGCGCCAGCTACCTGGGGGAGGTTGGGAACACTGAAGCTTTCTTT.

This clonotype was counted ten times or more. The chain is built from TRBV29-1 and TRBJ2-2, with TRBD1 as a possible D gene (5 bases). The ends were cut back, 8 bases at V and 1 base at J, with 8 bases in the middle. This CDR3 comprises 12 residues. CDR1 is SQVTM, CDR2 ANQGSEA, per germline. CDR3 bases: TGCAGCCATCAGGGGAACACCGGGGAGCTGTTTTTT. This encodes CSHQGNTGELFF.

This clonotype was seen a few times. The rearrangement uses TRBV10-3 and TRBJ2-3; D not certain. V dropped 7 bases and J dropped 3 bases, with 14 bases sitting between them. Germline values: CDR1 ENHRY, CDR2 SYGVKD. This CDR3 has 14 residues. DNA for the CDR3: TGTGCCATCAAGGGCGCGTTTGGGACAGATACGCAGTATTTT. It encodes CAIKGAFGTDTQYF.

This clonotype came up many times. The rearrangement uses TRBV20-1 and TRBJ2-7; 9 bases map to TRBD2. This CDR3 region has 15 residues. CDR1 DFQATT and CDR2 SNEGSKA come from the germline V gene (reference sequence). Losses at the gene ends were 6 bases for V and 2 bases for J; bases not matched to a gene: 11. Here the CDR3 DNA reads TGCAGTGCAACCGGTCCTAGCGGGACTACCTACGAGCAGTACTTC. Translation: CSATGPSGTTYEQYF.

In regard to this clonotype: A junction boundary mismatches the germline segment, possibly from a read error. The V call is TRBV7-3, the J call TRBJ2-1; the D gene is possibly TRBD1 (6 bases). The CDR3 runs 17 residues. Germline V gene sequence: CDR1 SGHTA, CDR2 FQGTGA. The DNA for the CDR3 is TGTGCCAGTAGCTTAAGGGACACATCGTACTCCTACAATGAGCAGTTCTTC. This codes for CASSLRDTSYSYNEQFF.

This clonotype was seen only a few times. CDR3 region: CSALDRVTYEQYF. CDR3 nucleotides: TGCAGTGCTCTGGACAGGGTTACCTACGAGCAGTACTTC. The chain recombines TRBV20-1 with TRBJ2-7; 8 bases fit TRBD1. After removal of 5 bases from V and 2 bases from J, the junction contained 5 bases not matched to a gene. CDR3 length equals 13 residues. Germline V CDR1 and CDR2: DFQATT, SNEGSKA (reference sequence).

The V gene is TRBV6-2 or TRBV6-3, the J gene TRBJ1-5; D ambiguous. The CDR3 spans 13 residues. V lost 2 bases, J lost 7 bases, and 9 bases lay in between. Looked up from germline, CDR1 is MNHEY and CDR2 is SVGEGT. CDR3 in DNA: TGTGCCAGCAGTTACAGGGTCGGGCAGCCCCAGCATTTT. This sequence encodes CASSYRVGQPQHF.

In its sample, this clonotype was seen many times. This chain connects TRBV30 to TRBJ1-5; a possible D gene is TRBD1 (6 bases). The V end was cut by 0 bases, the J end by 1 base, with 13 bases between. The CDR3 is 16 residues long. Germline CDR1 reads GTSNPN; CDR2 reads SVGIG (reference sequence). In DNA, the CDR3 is TGTGCCTGGAGTGTAAAAGGAAGGGGGAGCAATCAGCCCCAGCATTTT. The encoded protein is CAWSVKGRGSNQPQHF.

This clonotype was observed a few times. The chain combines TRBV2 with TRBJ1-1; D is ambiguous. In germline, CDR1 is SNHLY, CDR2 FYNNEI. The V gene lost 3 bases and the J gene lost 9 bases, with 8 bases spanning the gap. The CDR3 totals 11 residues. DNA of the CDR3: TGTGCCAGCAGTGAGGCAGCCAAAGCTTTCTTT. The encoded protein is CASSEAAKAFF.

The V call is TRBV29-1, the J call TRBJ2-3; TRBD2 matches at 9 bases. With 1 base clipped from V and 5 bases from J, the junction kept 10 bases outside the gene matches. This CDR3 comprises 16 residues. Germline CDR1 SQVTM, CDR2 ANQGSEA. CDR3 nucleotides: TGCAGCGTTGAAGGGGGGCTAGCGGGGTTGGTAGATACGCAGTATTTT. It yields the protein CSVEGGLAGLVDTQYF.

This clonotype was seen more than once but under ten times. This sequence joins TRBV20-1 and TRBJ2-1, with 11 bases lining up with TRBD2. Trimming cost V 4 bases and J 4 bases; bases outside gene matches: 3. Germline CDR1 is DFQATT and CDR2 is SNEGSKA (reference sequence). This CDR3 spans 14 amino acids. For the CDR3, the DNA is TGCAGTGCTAAGGGGACTAGCGGATACAATGAGCAGTTCTTC. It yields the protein CSAKGTSGYNEQFF.